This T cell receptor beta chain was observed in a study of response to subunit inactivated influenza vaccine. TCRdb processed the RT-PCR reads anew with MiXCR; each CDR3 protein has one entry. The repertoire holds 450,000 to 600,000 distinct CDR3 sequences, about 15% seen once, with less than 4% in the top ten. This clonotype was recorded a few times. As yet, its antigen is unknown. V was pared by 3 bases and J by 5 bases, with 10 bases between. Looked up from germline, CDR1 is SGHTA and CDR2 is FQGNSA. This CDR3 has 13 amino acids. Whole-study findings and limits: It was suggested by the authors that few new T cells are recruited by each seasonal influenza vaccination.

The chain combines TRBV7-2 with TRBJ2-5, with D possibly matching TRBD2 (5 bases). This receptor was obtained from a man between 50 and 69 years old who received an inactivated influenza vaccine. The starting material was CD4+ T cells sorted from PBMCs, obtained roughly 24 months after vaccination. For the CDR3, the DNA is TGTGCCAGCAGCTTGGTAGTAGCGGAGACCCAGTACTTC. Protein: CASSLVVAETQYF.